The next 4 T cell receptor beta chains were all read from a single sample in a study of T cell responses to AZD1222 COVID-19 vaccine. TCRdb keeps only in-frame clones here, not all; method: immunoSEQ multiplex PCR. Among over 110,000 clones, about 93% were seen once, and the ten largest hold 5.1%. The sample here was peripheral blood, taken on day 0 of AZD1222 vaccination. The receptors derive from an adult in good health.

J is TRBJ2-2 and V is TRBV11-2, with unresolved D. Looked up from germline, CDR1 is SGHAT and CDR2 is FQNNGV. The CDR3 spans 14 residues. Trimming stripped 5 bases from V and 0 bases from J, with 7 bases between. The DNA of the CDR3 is TGTGCCAGCAGCCCAACACCGAACACCGGGGAGCTGTTTTTT. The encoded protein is CASSPTPNTGELFF. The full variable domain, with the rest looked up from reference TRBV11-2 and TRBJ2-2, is EAGVAQSPRYKIIEKRQSVAFWCNPISGHATLYWYQQILGQGPKLLIQFQNNGVVDDSQLPKDRFSAERLKGVDSTLKIQPAKLEDSAVYLCASSPTPNTGELFFGEGSRLTVL.

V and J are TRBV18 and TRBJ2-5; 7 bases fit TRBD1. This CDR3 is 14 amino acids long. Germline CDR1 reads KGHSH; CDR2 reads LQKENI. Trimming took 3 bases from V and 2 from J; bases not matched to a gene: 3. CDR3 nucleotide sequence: TGTGCCAGCTCACCGGGGACAGTACAAGAGACCCAGTACTTC. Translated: CASSPGTVQETQYF.

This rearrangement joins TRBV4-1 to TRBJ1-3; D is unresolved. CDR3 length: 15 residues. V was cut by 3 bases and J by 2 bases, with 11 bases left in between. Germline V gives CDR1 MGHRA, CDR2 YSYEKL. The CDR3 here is CASSQAWSPGNTIYF. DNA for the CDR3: TGCGCCAGCAGCCAGGCCTGGAGCCCTGGAAACACCATATATTTT.

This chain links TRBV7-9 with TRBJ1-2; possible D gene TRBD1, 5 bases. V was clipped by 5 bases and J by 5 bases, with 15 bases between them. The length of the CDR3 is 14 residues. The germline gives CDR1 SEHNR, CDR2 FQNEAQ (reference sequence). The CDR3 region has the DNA TGTGCCAGCAGCCCCCCCGGGGGTGGGTATGGCTACACCTTC. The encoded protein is CASSPPGGGYGYTF.